Listed below are T cell receptor beta chains from one sample, sequenced in a study of T-cell reconstitution after alpha-beta-depleted transplantation in children. In TCRdb, the PCR reads were re-called with MiXCR into one record per CDR3 protein. Counted here are approximately 500,000 distinct CDR3 sequences, 27% occurring once; the ten biggest clones make up under 45%. The sequenced sample was PBMCs, obtained before TCRalphabeta/CD19-depleted stem cell transplant. The receptors shown here come from a boy younger than two with Wiskott-Aldrich syndrome, due to receive a stem cell transplant. Each CDR3 is given with its conserved first and last residue. Fields, in order: V gene, J gene, clone size, D gene, CDR3 DNA, CDR3 protein. A D gene is named only where the DNA matches it firmly. Clone size is shown for a subset of rows, as once, few, many or a class of expanded clone.

V: TRBV6-5; J: TRBJ1-3; size: NA; D: NA; DNA: TGTGCCAGCAGTTTATCGACGGGATCCTCTGGAAACACCATATATTTT; CDR3: CASSLSTGSSGNTIYF
V: TRBV10-3; J: TRBJ2-3; size: few; D: TRBD2; DNA: TGTGCCATCAGACCTGGGACTACCAGCACAGATACGCAGTATTTT; CDR3: CAIRPGTTSTDTQYF
V: TRBV7-2; J: TRBJ2-5; size: few; D: TRBD1; DNA: TGTGCCAGCAGCTTAGTGGGGACAGGGTCGGAGACCCAGTACTTC; CDR3: CASSLVGTGSETQYF
V: TRBV4-1; J: TRBJ2-5; size: few; D: TRBD2; DNA: TGCGCCAGCAGCCAAGTCTCAGCGGGAGTAGGAGAGACCCAGTACTTC; CDR3: CASSQVSAGVGETQYF
V: TRBV5-1; J: TRBJ2-3; size: NA; D: TRBD2; DNA: TGCGCCAGCAGCTTACAGGGACTAGCGGTTACAGATACGCAGTATTTT; CDR3: CASSLQGLAVTDTQYF
V: TRBV12-3/TRBV12-4; J: TRBJ2-1; size: NA; D: NA; DNA: TGTGCCAGCAGTCTAACCCCGGGTCTTCAGCAGTTCTTC; CDR3: CASSLTPGLQQFF
V: TRBV5-1; J: TRBJ2-2; size: few; D: NA; DNA: TGCGCCAGCAGCTTGGATGGGGTAACCGGGGAGCTGTTTTTT; CDR3: CASSLDGVTGELFF
V: TRBV27; J: TRBJ2-2; size: many; D: NA; DNA: TGTGCCAGCAGTTTTAGGCAGGGGAAGAACACCGGGGAGCTGTTTTTT; CDR3: CASSFRQGKNTGELFF
V: TRBV5-6; J: TRBJ1-2; size: NA; D: NA; DNA: TGTGCCAGCAGCTTGGACAGGTCTTACTATGGCTACACCTTC; CDR3: CASSLDRSYYGYTF
V: TRBV14; J: TRBJ2-7; size: NA; D: TRBD1; DNA: TGTGCCAGCAGCCATCTAATCCAGGGGGACTACGAGCAGTACTTC; CDR3: CASSHLIQGDYEQYF
V: TRBV7-2; J: TRBJ2-4; size: few; D: TRBD2; DNA: TGTGCCAGCAGCTTGAGGGAGGGCCAAAACATTCAGTACTTC; CDR3: CASSLREGQNIQYF
V: TRBV5-1; J: TRBJ2-1; size: NA; D: TRBD2; DNA: TGCGCCAGCAGCTTGCCTCCTCTAGCGGGAGTTAGCTCCTACAATGAGCAGTTCTTC; CDR3: CASSLPPLAGVSSYNEQFF
V: TRBV10-3; J: TRBJ2-5; size: NA; D: TRBD2; DNA: TGTGCCGCCCAAGCGGGGGGCCAGCCCCAAGAGACCCAGTACTTC; CDR3: CAAQAGGQPQETQYF
V: TRBV7-8; J: TRBJ2-3; size: NA; D: TRBD2; DNA: TGTGCCAGCAGCGTGACGGGAGGTGGAACAGATACGCAGTATTTT; CDR3: CASSVTGGGTDTQYF
V: TRBV7-8; J: TRBJ2-2; size: few; D: NA; DNA: TGTGCCAGCAGCTTAGTGGGACTCATTCCTACCGGGGAGCTGTTTTTT; CDR3: CASSLVGLIPTGELFF
V: TRBV29-1; J: TRBJ1-2; size: few; D: NA; DNA: TGCAGCGTGGAATGGAGCCCTAACTATGGCTACACCTTC; CDR3: CSVEWSPNYGYTF
V: TRBV5-1; J: TRBJ2-5; size: NA; D: NA; DNA: TGCGCCAGCGCCCCAACTTCGGGGACTGAGACCCAGTACTTC; CDR3: CASAPTSGTETQYF
V: TRBV29-1; J: TRBJ2-1; size: NA; D: NA; DNA: TGCAGCGTCCCGGGACAAAGAATAGACAATGAGCAGTTCTTC; CDR3: CSVPGQRIDNEQFF
V: TRBV5-1; J: TRBJ2-1; size: NA; D: NA; DNA: TGCGCCAGCAGCTTGAGTTCCAGGTACAATGAGCAGTTCTTC; CDR3: CASSLSSRYNEQFF
V: TRBV20-1; J: TRBJ2-1; size: NA; D: NA; DNA: TGCAGTGCCCTACCCGATTACAATGAGCAGTTCTTC; CDR3: CSALPDYNEQFF
V: TRBV5-1; J: TRBJ2-7; size: few; D: TRBD2; DNA: TGCGCCATCAGCTTGATATACGGGACTAGCGGGAGCCGGGAGCAGTACTTC; CDR3: CAISLIYGTSGSREQYF
V: TRBV11-1; J: TRBJ1-5; size: NA; D: NA; DNA: TGTTCCAGCAGCAAGTGGACATCTTCTACATTCGATCAGCCCCAGCATTTT; CDR3: CSSSKWTSSTFDQPQHF